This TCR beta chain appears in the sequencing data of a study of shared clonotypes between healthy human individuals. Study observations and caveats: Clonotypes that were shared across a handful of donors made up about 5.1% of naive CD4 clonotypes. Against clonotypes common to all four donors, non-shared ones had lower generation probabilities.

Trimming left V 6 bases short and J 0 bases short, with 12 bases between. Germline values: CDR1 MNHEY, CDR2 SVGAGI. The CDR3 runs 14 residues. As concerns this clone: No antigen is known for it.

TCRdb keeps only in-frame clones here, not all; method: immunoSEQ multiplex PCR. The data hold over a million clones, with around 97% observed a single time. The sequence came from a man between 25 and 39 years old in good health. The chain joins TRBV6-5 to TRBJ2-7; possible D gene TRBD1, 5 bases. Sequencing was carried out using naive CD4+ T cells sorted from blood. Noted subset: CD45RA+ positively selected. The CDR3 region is CASSGTGHSYEQYF. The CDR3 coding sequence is TGTGCCAGCAGCGGAACAGGACACTCCTACGAGCAGTACTTC.